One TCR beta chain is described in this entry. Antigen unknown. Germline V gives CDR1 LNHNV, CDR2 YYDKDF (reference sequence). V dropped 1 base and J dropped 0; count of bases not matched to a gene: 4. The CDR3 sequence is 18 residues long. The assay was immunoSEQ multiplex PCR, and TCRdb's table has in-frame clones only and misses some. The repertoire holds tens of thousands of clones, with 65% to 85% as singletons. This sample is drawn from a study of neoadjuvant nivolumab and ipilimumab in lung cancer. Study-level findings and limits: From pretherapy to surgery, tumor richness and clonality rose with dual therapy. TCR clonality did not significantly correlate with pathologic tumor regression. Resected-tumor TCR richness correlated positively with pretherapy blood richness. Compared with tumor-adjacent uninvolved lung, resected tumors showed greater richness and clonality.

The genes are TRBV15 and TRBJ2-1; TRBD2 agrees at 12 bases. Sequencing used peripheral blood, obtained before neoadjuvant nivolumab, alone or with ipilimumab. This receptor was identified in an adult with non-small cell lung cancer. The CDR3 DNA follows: TGTGCCACCAGCAGAGGTACTAGCGGGGGGAGCTCCTACAATGAGCAGTTCTTC. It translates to CATSRGTSGGSSYNEQFF. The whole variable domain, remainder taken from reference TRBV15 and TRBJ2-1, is DAMVIQNPRYQVTQFGKPVTLSCSQTLNHNVMYWYQQKSSQAPKLLFHYYDKDFNNEADTPDNFQSRRPNTSFCFLDIRSPGLGDTAMYLCATSRGTSGGSSYNEQFFGPGTRLTVL.